This T cell receptor (beta chain) originates from a study of human T cells and chemical hapten exposure. For the study at large: The use of 2% DPC on roughly 2 cm by roughly 2 cm of upper inner arm skin constituted sensitization. The study's findings and limits: Every donor had alopecia, and their immune response may therefore differ from healthy people's.

TCRdb used MiXCR to reprocess the RACE reads, holding one entry per CDR3 protein. The sample includes about 30,000 distinct CDR3 sequences, around a tenth of them seen just once. Noted time point: pre-sensitization, week 0. Treatment indicated: therapeutic diphenylcyclopropenone sensitization with weekly scalp DPC. Extraction of total RNA was performed on unfractionated whole blood. Suited to DPC and affected by alopecia, the donors ranged from 18 to 70 years old. This clonotype showed up just a few times. Its target is unknown. The germline CDR1 and CDR2 sequences are SEHNR and FQNEAQ (reference sequence). J lost 7 bases, V lost 0 bases, and 2 bases had no gene match. This CDR3 has 14 residues.

The clonotype originates from a man aged 50 or older with alopecia areata. Some clones in this sample may be carry-over from other donors' samples. The chain couples TRBV7-9 to TRBJ2-1; TRBD2 agrees at 8 bases. Specimen: whole blood, collected in connection with sensitization to the hapten diphenylcyclopropenone (DPC). The CDR3 nucleotides are TGTGCCAGCAGCTTAGCGCCTAGCGGGAATGAGCAGTTCTTC. Translating it yields CASSLAPSGNEQFF.